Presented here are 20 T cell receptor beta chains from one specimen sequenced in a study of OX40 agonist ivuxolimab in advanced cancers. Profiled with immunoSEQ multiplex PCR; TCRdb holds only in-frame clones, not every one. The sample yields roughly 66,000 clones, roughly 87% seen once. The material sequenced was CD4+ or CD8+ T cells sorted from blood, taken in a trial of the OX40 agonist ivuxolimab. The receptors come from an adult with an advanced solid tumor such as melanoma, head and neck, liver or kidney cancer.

DNA of the CDR3: TGTGCCAGCAGTGAACAGGTAGTCTCCTACGAGCAGTACTTC. Its translation: CASSEQVVSYEQYF. The chain has TRBV2 and TRBJ2-7; no firm D call. The CDR3 runs to 14 residues. CDR1 is SNHLY and CDR2 is FYNNEI in the germline V gene. Between the trimmed V and J ends, which lost 2 bases and 0 bases, there was a span of 8 bases.

The CDR3 nucleotides read TGTGCCAGCAGCTTATTGGATCGGGACATACTAAATAGTAACTATGGCTACACCTTC. This gives the protein CASSLLDRDILNSNYGYTF. The V gene is TRBV7-9, the J gene TRBJ1-2, with D maybe TRBD1 (6 bases). Per germline, CDR1 SEHNR and CDR2 FQNEAQ (reference sequence). The CDR3 runs to 19 residues. Trimming removed 2 bases at V and 1 base at J, with 23 bases between.

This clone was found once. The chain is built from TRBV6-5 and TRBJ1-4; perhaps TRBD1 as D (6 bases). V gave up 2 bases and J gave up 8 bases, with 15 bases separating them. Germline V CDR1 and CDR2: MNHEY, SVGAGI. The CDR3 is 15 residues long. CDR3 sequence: CASSYAGQMNEKLFF. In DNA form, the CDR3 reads TGTGCCAGCAGTTACGCGGGACAAATGAACGAAAAACTGTTTTTT.

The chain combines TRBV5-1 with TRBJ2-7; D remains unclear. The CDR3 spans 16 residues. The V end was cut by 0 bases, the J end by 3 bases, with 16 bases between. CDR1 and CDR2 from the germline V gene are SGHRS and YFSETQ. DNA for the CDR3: TGCGCCAGCAGCTTGGTTTCTCGGGTGATTGTCTACGAGCAGTACTTC. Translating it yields CASSLVSRVIVYEQYF.

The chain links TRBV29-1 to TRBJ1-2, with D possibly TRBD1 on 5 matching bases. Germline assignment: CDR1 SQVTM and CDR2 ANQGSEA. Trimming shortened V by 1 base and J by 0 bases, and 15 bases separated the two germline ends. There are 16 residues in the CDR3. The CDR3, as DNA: TGCAGCGTTGAAGTCTTCACAGGCGGCCCTAACTATGGCTACACCTTC. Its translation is CSVEVFTGGPNYGYTF.

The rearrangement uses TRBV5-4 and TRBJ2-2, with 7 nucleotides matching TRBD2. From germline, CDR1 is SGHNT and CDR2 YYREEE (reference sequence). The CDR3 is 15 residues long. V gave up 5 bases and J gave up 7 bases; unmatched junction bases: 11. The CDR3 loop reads CASRSSGWPGGELFF. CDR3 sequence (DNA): TGTGCCAGCAGGTCTAGCGGCTGGCCGGGCGGGGAGCTGTTTTTT.

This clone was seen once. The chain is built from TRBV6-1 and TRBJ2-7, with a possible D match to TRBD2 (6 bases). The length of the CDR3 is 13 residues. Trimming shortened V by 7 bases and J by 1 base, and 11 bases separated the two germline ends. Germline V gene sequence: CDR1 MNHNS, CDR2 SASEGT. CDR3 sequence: CASTLALSYEQYF. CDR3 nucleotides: TGTGCCAGCACTCTAGCGCTTTCCTACGAGCAGTACTTC.

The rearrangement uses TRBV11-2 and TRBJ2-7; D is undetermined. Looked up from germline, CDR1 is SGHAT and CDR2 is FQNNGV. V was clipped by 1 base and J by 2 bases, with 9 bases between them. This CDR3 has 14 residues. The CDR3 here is CASSLVGLPYEQYF. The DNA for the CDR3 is TGTGCCAGCAGCTTAGTGGGCTTACCCTACGAGCAGTACTTC.

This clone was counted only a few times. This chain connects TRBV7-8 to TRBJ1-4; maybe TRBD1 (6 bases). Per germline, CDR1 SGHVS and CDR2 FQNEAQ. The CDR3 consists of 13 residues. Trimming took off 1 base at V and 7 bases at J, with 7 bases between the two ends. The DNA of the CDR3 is TGTGCCAGCAGCTTAGTCAGGGGTGAAAAACTGTTTTTT. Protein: CASSLVRGEKLFF.

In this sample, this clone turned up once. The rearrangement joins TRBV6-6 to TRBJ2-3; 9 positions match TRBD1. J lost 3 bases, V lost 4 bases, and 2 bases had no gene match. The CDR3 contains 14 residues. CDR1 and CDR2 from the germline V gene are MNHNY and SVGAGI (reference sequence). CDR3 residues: CASSWTGVTDTQYF. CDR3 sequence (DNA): TGTGCCAGCAGTTGGACAGGGGTAACAGATACGCAGTATTTT.

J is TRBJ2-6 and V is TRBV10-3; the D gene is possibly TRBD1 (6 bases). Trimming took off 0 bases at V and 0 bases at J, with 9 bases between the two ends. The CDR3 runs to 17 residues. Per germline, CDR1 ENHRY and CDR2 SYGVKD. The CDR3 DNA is TGTGCCATCAGTGAGTCGGGCAGGGGCTCTGGGGCCAACGTCCTGACTTTC. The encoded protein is CAISESGRGSGANVLTF.

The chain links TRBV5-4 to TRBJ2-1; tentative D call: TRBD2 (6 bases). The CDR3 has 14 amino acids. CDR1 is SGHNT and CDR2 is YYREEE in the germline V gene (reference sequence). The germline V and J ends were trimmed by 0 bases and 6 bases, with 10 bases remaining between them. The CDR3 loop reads CASSLEGGSNEQFF. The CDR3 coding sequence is TGTGCCAGCAGCTTGGAAGGAGGGAGCAATGAGCAGTTCTTC.

The CDR3 coding sequence is TGTGCCAACCGGGGCGCAACGAACACCGGGGAGCTGTTTTTT. It codes for CANRGATNTGELFF. The J gene is TRBJ2-2, the V gene TRBV6-1; D possibly uses TRBD1 or TRBD2 (5 bases each). Germline V gene sequence: CDR1 MNHNS, CDR2 SASEGT. V shed 10 bases and J shed 0 bases, with 12 bases lying between them. This CDR3 comprises 14 residues.

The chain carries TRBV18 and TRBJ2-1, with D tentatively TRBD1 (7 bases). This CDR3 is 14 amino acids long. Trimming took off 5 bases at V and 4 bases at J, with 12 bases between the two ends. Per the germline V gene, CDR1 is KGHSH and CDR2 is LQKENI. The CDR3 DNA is TGTGCCAGCTCAGCGGGACAGACTTACAATGAGCAGTTCTTC. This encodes CASSAGQTYNEQFF.

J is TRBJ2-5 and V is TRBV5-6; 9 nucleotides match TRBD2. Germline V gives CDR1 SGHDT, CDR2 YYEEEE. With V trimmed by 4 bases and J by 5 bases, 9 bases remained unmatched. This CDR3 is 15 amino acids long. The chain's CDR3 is CASSPSGRSSETQYF. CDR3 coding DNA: TGTGCCAGCAGCCCAAGCGGGAGGTCCTCGGAGACCCAGTACTTC.

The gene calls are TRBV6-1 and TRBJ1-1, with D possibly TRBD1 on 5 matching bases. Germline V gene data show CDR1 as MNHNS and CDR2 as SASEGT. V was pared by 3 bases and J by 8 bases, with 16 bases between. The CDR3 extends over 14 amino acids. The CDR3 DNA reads TGTGCCAGCAGTGAGGTAGGCAGGGCCTACGAAGCTTTCTTT. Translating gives CASSEVGRAYEAFF.

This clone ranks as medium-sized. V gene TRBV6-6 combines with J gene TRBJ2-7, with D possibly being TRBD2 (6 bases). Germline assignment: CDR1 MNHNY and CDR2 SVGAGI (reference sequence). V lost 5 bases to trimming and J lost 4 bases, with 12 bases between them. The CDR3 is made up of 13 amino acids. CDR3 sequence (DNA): TGTGCCAGCAGTAGACTGGGGGGATACGAGCAGTACTTC. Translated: CASSRLGGYEQYF.

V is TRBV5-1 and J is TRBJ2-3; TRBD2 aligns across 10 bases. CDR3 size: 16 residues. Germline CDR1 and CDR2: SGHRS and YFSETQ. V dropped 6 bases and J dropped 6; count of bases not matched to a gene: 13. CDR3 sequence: CASTTPAGAGGDTQYF. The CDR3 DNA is TGCGCCAGCACAACCCCGGCGGGAGCGGGAGGGGATACGCAGTATTTT.

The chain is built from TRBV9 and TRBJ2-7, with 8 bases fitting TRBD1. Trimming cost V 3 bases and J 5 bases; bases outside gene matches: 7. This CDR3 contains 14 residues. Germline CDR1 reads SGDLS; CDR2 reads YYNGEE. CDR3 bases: TGTGCCAGCAGCGAGGCAGGGGGCTGGAACGAGCAGTACTTC. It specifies CASSEAGGWNEQYF.

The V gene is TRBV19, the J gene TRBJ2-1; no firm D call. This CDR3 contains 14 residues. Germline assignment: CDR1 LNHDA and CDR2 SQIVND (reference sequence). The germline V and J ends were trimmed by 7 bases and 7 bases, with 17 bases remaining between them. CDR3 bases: TGTGCCAGTACCCCGGTTGGCCCTTGGAATGAGCAGTTCTTC. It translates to CASTPVGPWNEQFF.